This TCR beta chain derives from a study of blood T cell repertoires in COVID-19. As for the study in general: Specimens from acute and convalescent COVID-19 originated in the United States, Italy and Spain. The cDNA or gDNA used as material had been derived from T cells, B-cell-depleted T cells, or PBMCs.

Here immunoSEQ multiplex PCR was the method, and the copy in TCRdb shows in-frame clones only, minus some. Of around 230,000 clones detected, roughly 80% appear once; the ten largest clones hold about 8%. In germline, CDR1 is LGHNT, CDR2 FRNRAP. After removal of 6 bases from V and 7 bases from J, the junction contained 9 bases not matched to a gene. The CDR3 is 15 residues long. This TCR was sampled from a woman of 80 years or more with acute or convalescent COVID-19. V is TRBV12-5 and J is TRBJ1-6, with 7 nucleotides matching TRBD1. The specimen sequenced was peripheral blood. The CDR3 coding sequence is TGTGCTAGTGGGTTCGAGACAGGGTCAAATTCACCCCTCCACTTT. It codes for CASGFETGSNSPLHF.